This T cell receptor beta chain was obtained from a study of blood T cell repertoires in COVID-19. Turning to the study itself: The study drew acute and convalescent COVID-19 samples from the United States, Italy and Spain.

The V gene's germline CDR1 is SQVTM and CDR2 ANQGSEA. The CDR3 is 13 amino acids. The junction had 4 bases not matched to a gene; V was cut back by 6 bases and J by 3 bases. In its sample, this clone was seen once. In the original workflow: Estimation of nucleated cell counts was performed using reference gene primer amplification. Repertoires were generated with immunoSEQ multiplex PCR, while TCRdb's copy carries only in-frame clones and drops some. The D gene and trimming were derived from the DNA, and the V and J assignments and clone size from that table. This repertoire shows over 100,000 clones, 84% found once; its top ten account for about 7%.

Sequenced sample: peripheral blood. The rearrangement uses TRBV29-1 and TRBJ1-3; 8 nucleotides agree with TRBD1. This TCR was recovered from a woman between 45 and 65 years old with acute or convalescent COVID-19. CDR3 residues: CSVTGADGNTIYF. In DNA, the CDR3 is TGCAGCGTGACAGGGGCAGATGGAAACACCATATATTTT.